The clone carrying this TCR beta chain was recorded many times. V was trimmed by 5 bases and J by 3 bases, leaving 14 bases between them. The CDR3 runs to 14 residues. Germline lookup yields CDR1 SGHVS and CDR2 FNYEAQ. A single record per CDR3 protein comes from TCRdb applying MiXCR to the RACE reads. The sample lists 100,000 to 150,000 distinct CDR3 sequences; approximately 14% were seen once. This record belongs to a study of human T cells and chemical hapten exposure. Indicated time point: patch test 1, 2 weeks after DPC sensitization. Treatment specified: therapeutic diphenylcyclopropenone sensitization with weekly scalp DPC.

The sequences come from whole blood, collected in connection with sensitization to the hapten diphenylcyclopropenone (DPC). This chain connects TRBV7-6 to TRBJ2-7; the D call may be TRBD1 or TRBD2 (5 bases each). This TCR derives from a man younger than 35 with alopecia areata. Some clones in this sample may be carry-over from other donors' samples. CDR3 in amino acids: CASSTGRRSYEQYF. CDR3 sequence (DNA): TGTGCCAGCAGCACGGGACGGCGGAGCTACGAGCAGTACTTC.